Presented here are 16 T cell receptor beta chains from one specimen sequenced in a study of T cell responses to AZD1222 COVID-19 vaccine. Sequenced by immunoSEQ multiplex PCR; TCRdb stores in-frame clones only, minus some. The sample consists of 150,000 to 200,000 clones, around 94% of them appearing once. The input for sequencing was peripheral blood, taken on day 0 of AZD1222 vaccination. The receptors derive from an adult in good health.

The J gene is TRBJ1-1, the V gene TRBV7-8; D gene unclear. With 4 bases removed from V and 3 bases from J, the gap between germline ends came to 9 bases. The CDR3 loop spans 13 amino acids. Germline V lookup: CDR1 SGHVS, CDR2 FQNEAQ. CDR3 bases: TGTGCCAGCAGCTACAAACGGGACACTGAAGCTTTCTTT. Encoded protein: CASSYKRDTEAFF. Supplemented by reference TRBV7-8 and TRBJ1-1, the full variable domain reads GAGVSQSPRYKVAKRGQDVALRCDPISGHVSLFWYQQALGQGPEFLTYFQNEAQLDKSGLPSDRFFAERPEGSVSTLKIQRTQQEDSAVYLCASSYKRDTEAFFGQGTRLTVV.

The rearrangement joins TRBV27 to TRBJ2-7, with TRBD2 matching 14 bases. This CDR3 has 16 amino acids. Germline CDR1 is MNHEY and CDR2 is SMNVEV (reference sequence). V dropped 5 bases and J dropped 0; count of bases not matched to a gene: 3. The CDR3 is CASSPGTSGSSYEQYF. CDR3 nucleotide sequence: TGTGCCAGCAGTCCCGGGACTAGCGGGAGCTCCTACGAGCAGTACTTC.

This clone was picked up one time. The V call is TRBV29-1, the J call TRBJ1-5; TRBD1 agrees at 7 bases. The CDR3 loop spans 14 amino acids. V lost 5 bases to trimming and J lost 2 bases; unmatched junction nucleotides: 6. Germline V gene data show CDR1 as SQVTM and CDR2 as ANQGSEA. As DNA, the CDR3 is TGCAGCGTTTCACAGGGGAATGGCAATCAGCCCCAGCATTTT. This translates into CSVSQGNGNQPQHF.

The V gene is TRBV7-6, the J gene TRBJ2-1, with 11 bases lining up with TRBD1. Germline V gene lookup returns CDR1 SGHVS and CDR2 FNYEAQ. The J segment lost 1 base and the V segment lost 4 bases, leaving 6 bases of the junction unmatched. This CDR3 is 17 amino acids long. The chain's CDR3 is CASSSGTGGGSYNEQFF. The CDR3, as DNA: TGTGCCAGCAGCTCCGGGACAGGGGGTGGGTCCTACAATGAGCAGTTCTTC.

This chain connects TRBV4-1 to TRBJ2-5, with D hard to call. V was trimmed by 0 bases and J by 2 bases, leaving 7 bases between them. Per germline, CDR1 MGHRA and CDR2 YSYEKL. CDR3 length: 14 amino acids. CDR3 protein: CASSQDEVQETQYF. The CDR3, as DNA: TGCGCCAGCAGCCAAGACGAGGTACAAGAGACCCAGTACTTC.

The rearrangement links TRBV30 to TRBJ1-2; D unclear. The CDR3 covers 14 residues. The germline CDR1 and CDR2 sequences are GTSNPN and SVGIG (reference sequence). The ends were cut back, 0 bases at V and 2 bases at J, with 10 bases in the middle. CDR3 loop: CAWSVGPLNYGYTF. The CDR3 region has the DNA TGTGCCTGGAGTGTAGGCCCTCTCAACTATGGCTACACCTTC. The full variable domain, completed using reference TRBV30 and TRBJ1-2, is SQTIHQWPATLVQPVGSPLSLECTVEGTSNPNLYWYRQAAGRGLQLLFYSVGIGQISSEVPQNLSASRPQDRQFILSSKKLLLSDSGFYLCAWSVGPLNYGYTFGSGTRLTVV.

The genes are TRBV27 and TRBJ1-1; TRBD1 is a possible D gene (5 bases). CDR3 length equals 15 residues. Germline V lookup: CDR1 MNHEY, CDR2 SMNVEV (reference sequence). V shed 4 bases and J shed 4 bases, with 16 bases lying between them. The CDR3 nucleotides read TGTGCCAGCAGTTCAATCGGCGGGGGGGGCACTGAAGCTTTCTTT. The encoded protein is CASSSIGGGGTEAFF.

The V and J genes are TRBV6-5 and TRBJ1-3, with a weak D call TRBD1 (6 bases). Trimming cost V 7 bases and J 0 bases, with 13 bases left between them. Germline assignment: CDR1 MNHEY and CDR2 SVGAGI. The CDR3 contains 15 residues. In DNA form, the CDR3 reads TGTGCCAGCACCCTAGAGGACAGCTCTGGAAACACCATATATTTT. It translates to CASTLEDSSGNTIYF.

This clone was found a few times. This sequence joins TRBV7-2 and TRBJ1-1, with a tentative D call TRBD1 (6 bases). Trimming stripped 1 base from V and 2 bases from J, with 11 bases between. CDR1 and CDR2 from the germline V gene are SGHTA and FQGNSA. The CDR3 sequence is 15 residues long. The chain's CDR3 is CASSLGVTGNTEAFF. The CDR3 nucleotides are TGTGCCAGCAGCTTAGGGGTGACAGGCAACACTGAAGCTTTCTTT.

J is TRBJ2-4 and V is TRBV7-9; D may match TRBD1 or TRBD2 (5 bases each). The CDR3 contains 14 residues. Trimming pared 5 bases from V and 10 bases from J, leaving 18 bases between. Germline CDR1 reads SEHNR; CDR2 reads FQNEAQ (reference sequence). The CDR3 sequence is CASSSSVGELIQYF. CDR3 sequence (DNA): TGTGCCAGCAGCAGCTCGGTAGGGGAGCTGATTCAGTACTTC.

The gene calls are TRBV5-5 and TRBJ1-5, with D unclear. V lost 3 bases and J lost 3, with 13 bases in between. Germline V gene lookup returns CDR1 SGHKS and CDR2 YYEKEE (reference sequence). The CDR3 is 15 residues long. CDR3 sequence reads: CASSWGTEANQPQHF. The CDR3 nucleotides are TGTGCCAGCAGCTGGGGTACAGAGGCCAATCAGCCCCAGCATTTT.

The gene calls are TRBV27 and TRBJ1-1; D is unclear. V was cut by 5 bases and J by 7 bases, with 14 bases left in between. There are 13 residues in the CDR3. CDR1 is MNHEY, CDR2 SMNVEV, per germline (reference sequence). CDR3 loop: CASSPGPGREAFF. The CDR3 DNA sequence: TGTGCCAGCAGTCCCGGCCCTGGCCGTGAAGCTTTCTTT.

V is TRBV7-9 and J is TRBJ1-3, with 8 bases fitting TRBD1. CDR1 is SEHNR and CDR2 is FQNEAQ in the germline V gene (reference sequence). V shed 4 bases and J 4 bases; nucleotides not matched to a gene: 12. The CDR3 is made up of 17 amino acids. The CDR3 loop is CASSSRFQGARGNTIYF. The CDR3, as DNA: TGTGCCAGCAGCTCGCGATTCCAGGGGGCGCGAGGAAACACCATATATTTT.

The chain has TRBV4-2 and TRBJ1-1; TRBD1 is a possible D gene (6 bases). Between the trimmed V and J ends, which lost 0 bases and 9 bases, there was a span of 14 bases. The CDR3 runs to 14 residues. Germline CDR1 is LGHNA and CDR2 is YNFKEQ. The CDR3 reads CASSQDGGGPQAFF. CDR3 coding DNA: TGTGCCAGCAGCCAAGATGGTGGGGGGCCACAAGCTTTCTTT.

This chain joins TRBV28 and TRBJ2-5; 11 bases align to TRBD2. In germline, CDR1 is MDHEN, CDR2 SYDVKM. V shed 3 bases, J shed 1 base, and the junction held 4 bases outside the gene matches. This CDR3 has 16 residues. The CDR3 coding sequence is TGTGCCAGCAGTTTCCCCGGGACTAGCGGCCAAGAGACCCAGTACTTC. This translates into CASSFPGTSGQETQYF.

V is TRBV4-1 and J is TRBJ2-2; 14 bases match TRBD2. The trim removed 5 bases at V and 1 base at J, leaving 3 bases unmatched. The CDR3 has 17 residues. Germline V gives CDR1 MGHRA, CDR2 YSYEKL. The CDR3 reads CASSTGLAGENTGELFF. The CDR3 DNA sequence: TGCGCCAGCAGCACGGGACTAGCGGGAGAGAACACCGGGGAGCTGTTTTTT.